The entry that follows covers one T cell receptor (beta chain) sequence. V lost 4 bases, J lost 5 bases, and 11 bases stayed unmatched. The germline gives CDR1 SGHTS, CDR2 YDEGEE. The length of the CDR3 is 15 residues. The record originates from a study of T cell changes during pregnancy in multiple sclerosis. Libraries were prepared by immunoSEQ multiplex PCR; TCRdb keeps only in-frame clonotypes and omits some of them. The sample yields some 60,000 clones, roughly 90% seen once. The material sequenced was peripheral blood, taken in the third trimester of pregnancy. This TCR was sampled from a female donor in good health, enrolled as a control in a pregnancy study. This sequence joins TRBV5-8 and TRBJ1-2; 7 nucleotides align to TRBD1. The CDR3, as DNA: TGTGCCAGCAGCCAGACAGGGCTAAGTCAGTATGGCTACACCTTC. This encodes CASSQTGLSQYGYTF. Complete variable domain (other parts from reference TRBV5-8 and TRBJ1-2): EAGVTQSPTHLIKTRGQQATLRCSPISGHTSVYWYQQALGLGLQFLLWYDEGEERNRGNFPPRFSGRQFPNYSSELNVNALELEDSALYLCASSQTGLSQYGYTFGSGTRLTVV.